This T cell receptor beta chain was identified during a study of T cells in localized non-small cell lung cancer. Study-wide points: Median about 58 top-100 tumor clones were shared with paired adjacent lung.

With regard to this clone: Its antigen remains unidentified.

Sequencing used immunoSEQ multiplex PCR; TCRdb keeps in-frame clones, though not all of them. The sample includes about 11,000 clones, 70% to 85% of them seen just once. The V gene end was trimmed by 6 bases and the J gene end by 7 bases; junction bases not matched to a gene: 12. Germline CDR1 MDHEN, CDR2 SYDVKM. The CDR3 has 16 residues. The chain combines TRBV28 with TRBJ1-5, with 10 bases lining up with TRBD1. The sample was peripheral blood, taken before any cancer treatment. The TCR comes from a male donor older than 55 with stage I lung adenocarcinoma. The CDR3 region is CASRDRDRGRIQPQHF. In nucleotides, the CDR3 is TGTGCCAGCAGAGACCGGGACAGGGGCCGAATCCAGCCCCAGCATTTT.